The 30 T cell receptor beta chains given below trace back to one sample, sequenced in a study of T-cell reconstitution after alpha-beta-depleted transplantation in children (dated by TCRdb to the mid-2010s). The receptor library was made with PCR. The run used an Illumina HiSeq 2500. TCR libraries were prepared with molecular barcoding, using unique molecular identifiers to normalize TCRbeta repertoire quantification. The public reads were reanalyzed by TCRdb: fastp trimming at Q25, MiXCR alignment, in-frame beta chains only. Rows are unified per CDR3 protein, each entry keeping the most common DNA and genes. The sample includes about 200,000 distinct CDR3 sequences, with roughly 15% observed a single time. The ten largest clones capture roughly 13% of the sample. Source: PBMCs from the stem cell graft donor, taken from the stem cell graft. The source is a human donor who donated a stem cell graft to a child with acute lymphoblastic leukemia.

This chain uses TRBV20-1 with TRBJ2-7; 9 bases map to TRBD2. The CDR3 extends over 15 amino acids. From germline, CDR1 is DFQATT and CDR2 SNEGSKA (reference sequence). V shed 0 bases, J shed 1 base, and the junction held 4 bases outside the gene matches. The CDR3 spells CSARDHTSGSYEQYF. CDR3 DNA sequence: TGCAGTGCTAGAGATCATACTAGCGGGTCCTACGAGCAGTACTTC.

The genes are TRBV10-3 and TRBJ1-1; weak D call: TRBD1 (5 bases). This CDR3 has 13 amino acids. V was pared by 0 bases and J by 7 bases, with 9 bases between. Germline lookup yields CDR1 ENHRY and CDR2 SYGVKD. This chain's CDR3 is CAISESFDSEAFF. The CDR3 DNA follows: TGTGCCATCAGTGAGTCGTTTGACAGTGAAGCTTTCTTT.

This clonotype has a count of ten or more. The chain joins TRBV12-3 or TRBV12-4 to TRBJ1-1; D is perhaps TRBD1 (6 bases). Trimming removed 3 bases from V and 5 bases from J, with 19 bases in between. The CDR3 has 16 residues. The CDR3 nucleotides read TGTGCCAGCAGTTTCGGGGGGGCAGGGTGGATTACTGAAGCTTTCTTT. Protein product: CASSFGGAGWITEAFF.

This clonotype occurred many times. The rearrangement joins TRBV30 to TRBJ1-4; D is unclear. The CDR3 consists of 13 residues. V was trimmed by 4 bases and J by 6 bases, leaving 12 bases between them. Germline V CDR1 and CDR2: GTSNPN, SVGIG (reference sequence). The CDR3 spells CAWNVGLDEKLFF. For the CDR3, the DNA is TGTGCCTGGAATGTAGGGTTGGATGAAAAACTGTTTTTT.

This clonotype was counted once. The chain is built from TRBV30 and TRBJ2-3; the D gene is possibly TRBD2 (6 bases). The CDR3 loop spans 16 amino acids. Germline CDR1 and CDR2: GTSNPN and SVGIG (reference sequence). The V gene lost 5 bases and the J gene lost 6 bases, with 24 bases spanning the gap. The DNA of the CDR3 is TGTGCCTGGTGTGGACTAATAGAGATCTTTCGTGATACGCAGTATTTT. This codes for CAWCGLIEIFRDTQYF.

As for this clonotype: The conserved final phenylalanine or tryptophan is absent from the CDR3, which likely points to a read error. The chain carries TRBV5-6 and TRBJ2-1; perhaps TRBD2 as D (6 bases). Germline V gene sequence: CDR1 SGHDT, CDR2 YYEEEE. The ends were cut back, 1 base at V and 6 bases at J, with 8 bases in the middle. The length of the CDR3 is 13 residues. The CDR3, as DNA: TGTGCCAGCAGCTTGAACGGGGGCAATGAGCAGTTCCTC. Its translation is CASSLNGGNEQFL.

This clonotype was picked up one time. CDR3 nucleotides: TGCGCCAGCAGCTTGGTGGGACAGGGGGCCTTGAACTATGGCTACACCTTC. Its translation is CASSLVGQGALNYGYTF. The chain uses TRBV5-1 and TRBJ1-2, with TRBD1 identical over 12 bases. V was clipped by 0 bases and J by 2 bases; unmatched bases: 5. The CDR3 is made up of 17 amino acids. Per germline, CDR1 SGHRS and CDR2 YFSETQ.

This clonotype came up many times. The chain is built from TRBV27 and TRBJ2-7; perhaps TRBD1 as D (5 bases). Trimming pared 6 bases from V and 2 bases from J, leaving 11 bases between. This CDR3 spans 13 amino acids. Germline values: CDR1 MNHEY, CDR2 SMNVEV (reference sequence). The DNA for the CDR3 is TGTGCCAGCAGCCGAACAGGAACCTACGAGCAGTACTTC. Its translation is CASSRTGTYEQYF.

This clonotype was detected ten times or more. The chain recombines TRBV7-9 with TRBJ2-4, with D uncertain. Germline V gene data show CDR1 as SEHNR and CDR2 as FQNEAQ (reference sequence). The V and J ends lost 5 bases and 3 bases respectively, with 11 bases between them. The length of the CDR3 is 14 residues. The CDR3 nucleotides are TGTGCCAGCAGCCGAGCTACTGGCAAAAACATTCAGTACTTC. Its protein product is CASSRATGKNIQYF.

This rearrangement joins TRBV11-3 to TRBJ2-7; D gene uncertain. V lost 2 bases, J lost 2 bases, and 4 bases lay in between. The CDR3 length is 12 residues. Germline values: CDR1 SGHNT, CDR2 YENEEA. CDR3 DNA sequence: TGTGCCAGCAGCTTATTAACCTACGAGCAGTACTTC. Residues: CASSLLTYEQYF. Drawing the rest from reference TRBV11-3 and TRBJ2-7, the complete variable domain is EAGVVQSPRYKIIEKKQPVAFWCNPISGHNTLYWYLQNLGQGPELLIRYENEEAVDDSQLPKDRFSAERLKGVDSTLKIQPAELGDSAVYLCASSLLTYEQYFGPGTRLTVT.

This clonotype was counted at least ten times. The chain carries TRBV5-1 and TRBJ2-5; no clear D. Germline V lookup: CDR1 SGHRS, CDR2 YFSETQ. This CDR3 has 12 amino acids. V shed 0 bases and J shed 4 bases, with 4 bases lying between them. The CDR3 spells CASSLGTETQYF. The CDR3 region has the DNA TGCGCCAGCAGCTTGGGAACAGAGACCCAGTACTTC.

In its sample, this clonotype was seen many times. The chain is built from TRBV12-3 or TRBV12-4 and TRBJ1-1; TRBD1 matches at 8 bases. The CDR3 length is 13 residues. V trimming: 3 bases; J trimming: 4 bases; junction bases outside the gene matches: 1. The CDR3 DNA reads TGTGCCAGCAGTTTTCAGGGGGCCACTGAAGCTTTCTTT. As protein: CASSFQGATEAFF.

This clonotype has a count of ten or more. The gene calls are TRBV12-3 or TRBV12-4 and TRBJ2-2; 7 bases map to TRBD2. The CDR3 runs to 15 residues. J was trimmed by 0 bases and V by 7 bases; bases with no gene match: 5. The CDR3 DNA is TGTGCCAGCACTGGGGAGGGGCCGAACACCGGGGAGCTGTTTTTT. Translating it yields CASTGEGPNTGELFF.

This clonotype was recorded at least ten times. The rearrangement links TRBV20-1 to TRBJ2-1, with 9 bases matching TRBD2. Germline V gives CDR1 DFQATT, CDR2 SNEGSKA (reference sequence). CDR3 length equals 15 residues. J gave up 5 bases and V 0 bases, and 5 bases lay outside the gene matches. CDR3 amino acids: CSAREPSGTHNEQFF. The CDR3 DNA sequence: TGCAGTGCTAGAGAGCCTAGCGGGACCCACAATGAGCAGTTCTTC.

This clonotype has only a few counts. The chain employs TRBV5-1 and TRBJ2-7, with D possibly TRBD2 on 5 matching bases. The CDR3 extends over 14 amino acids. V was trimmed by 3 bases and J by 3 bases, leaving 13 bases between them. CDR1 SGHRS and CDR2 YFSETQ come from the germline V gene. This chain's CDR3 is CASSSGGGLYEQYF. Here the CDR3 DNA reads TGCGCCAGCAGCTCAGGAGGCGGGCTCTACGAGCAGTACTTC.

At least ten counts were recorded for this clonotype. The chain couples TRBV12-3 or TRBV12-4 to TRBJ2-1; TRBD1 might be the D (6 bases). The CDR3 is 16 residues long. V was trimmed by 5 bases and J by 8 bases, leaving 22 bases between them. This CDR3 is CASSPGAASGRHEQFF. The DNA of the CDR3 is TGTGCCAGCAGTCCAGGGGCCGCGTCGGGAAGGCATGAGCAGTTCTTC.

There are many counts of this clonotype. The J gene is TRBJ1-1, the V gene TRBV25-1, with D possibly TRBD1 on 5 matching bases. Germline CDR1 reads MGHDK; CDR2 reads SYGVNS. Trimming removed 6 bases at V and 5 bases at J, with 13 bases between. The CDR3 has 13 residues. The CDR3 protein is CASSLRGETEAFF. CDR3 bases: TGTGCCAGCAGCTTGAGGGGAGAGACTGAAGCTTTCTTT.

This clonotype has at least ten counts. This rearrangement joins TRBV7-9 to TRBJ1-1, with D possibly TRBD1 on 6 matching bases. The V gene's germline CDR1 is SEHNR and CDR2 FQNEAQ (reference sequence). V was pared by 1 base and J by 5 bases, with 8 bases between. The length of the CDR3 is 13 residues. The CDR3 spells CASSLGGGTEAFF. The CDR3 DNA follows: TGTGCCAGCAGCTTAGGAGGGGGGACTGAAGCTTTCTTT.

The sample holds many counts of this clonotype. V gene TRBV3-1 combines with J gene TRBJ2-7, with D possibly matching TRBD2 (6 bases). The germline gives CDR1 LGHDT, CDR2 YNNKEL (reference sequence). With 0 bases removed from V and 4 bases from J, the gap between germline ends came to 10 bases. This CDR3 comprises 14 residues. The CDR3 region has the DNA TGTGCCAGCAGCCAAGACGGCGGGACTTACGAGCAGTACTTC. Encoded protein: CASSQDGGTYEQYF.

This clonotype was recorded many times. The CDR3: CSARPTGNPYEQYF. Here the CDR3 DNA reads TGCAGTGCTAGACCTACCGGGAACCCCTACGAGCAGTACTTC. The chain combines TRBV20-1 with TRBJ2-7; D is possibly TRBD2 (5 bases). CDR3 length: 14 amino acids. Germline lookup yields CDR1 DFQATT and CDR2 SNEGSKA (reference sequence). V was trimmed by 2 bases and J by 2 bases, leaving 13 bases between them.

This clonotype was detected many times. The chain joins TRBV7-2 to TRBJ2-3; possible D gene TRBD2, 5 bases. The CDR3 sequence is 12 residues long. In germline, CDR1 is SGHTA, CDR2 FQGNSA. Trimming left V 5 bases short and J 6 bases short, with 9 bases between. In DNA form, the CDR3 reads TGTGCCAGCAGCCCGTCGGGGGATACGCAGTATTTT. Protein: CASSPSGDTQYF.

The chain employs TRBV4-2 and TRBJ2-7; unclear D gene. The CDR3 totals 12 residues. Deletions cut 10 bases from V and 0 bases from J, with 10 bases between. CDR1 is LGHNA and CDR2 is YNFKEQ in the germline V gene. The CDR3 DNA reads as TGTGCCATGAGCCCCAGCTCCTACGAGCAGTACTTC. It encodes CAMSPSSYEQYF.

This clonotype was recorded many times. This rearrangement joins TRBV11-3 to TRBJ2-1; perhaps TRBD2 as D (6 bases). Germline V gene sequence: CDR1 SGHNT, CDR2 YENEEA. The CDR3 spans 14 residues. V gave up 5 bases and J gave up 7 bases, with 15 bases separating them. This chain's CDR3 is CASSGREIRNEQFF. For the CDR3, the DNA is TGTGCCAGCAGCGGTCGGGAGATTAGGAATGAGCAGTTCTTC.

This clonotype was detected many times. The chain uses TRBV5-1 and TRBJ1-1; D unclear. V lost 5 bases, J lost 1 base, and 12 bases lay in between. Germline V gives CDR1 SGHRS, CDR2 YFSETQ. This CDR3 spans 14 amino acids. This chain's CDR3 is CASRVGSGNTEAFF. The CDR3 DNA is TGCGCCAGCAGGGTAGGGAGCGGGAACACTGAAGCTTTCTTT.

This clonotype was observed at least ten times. The genes are TRBV5-1 and TRBJ2-1; D is perhaps TRBD1 or TRBD2 (5 bases each). V lost 0 bases, J lost 8 bases, and 9 bases lay in between. Looked up from germline, CDR1 is SGHRS and CDR2 is YFSETQ. This CDR3 contains 13 residues. The CDR3: CASSLGGVDEQFF. CDR3 sequence (DNA): TGCGCCAGCAGCTTGGGAGGGGTCGATGAGCAGTTCTTC.

This clonotype was recorded at least ten times. V is TRBV28 and J is TRBJ2-1, with TRBD2 matching 8 bases. Germline assignment: CDR1 MDHEN and CDR2 SYDVKM. The CDR3 totals 15 residues. V was pared by 7 bases and J by 2 bases, with 7 bases of the junction left unmatched. The CDR3 DNA sequence: TGTGCCAGCAATCTCCATAGCGGGACCTACAATGAGCAGTTCTTC. It specifies CASNLHSGTYNEQFF. The whole variable domain, filled in from reference TRBV28 and TRBJ2-1, reads DVKVTQSSRYLVKRTGEKVFLECVQDMDHENMFWYRQDPGLGLRLIYFSYDVKMKEKGDIPEGYSVSREKKERFSLILESASTNQTSMYLCASNLHSGTYNEQFFGPGTRLTVL.

In its sample, this clonotype was seen many times. The chain joins TRBV20-1 to TRBJ2-6; 9 bases align to TRBD1. J was trimmed by 4 bases and V by 3 bases; bases with no gene match: 7. Germline V CDR1 and CDR2: DFQATT, SNEGSKA (reference sequence). The CDR3 has 16 amino acids. In DNA form, the CDR3 reads TGCAGTGCTAGTAACAGGGGGCAATCGGGGGCCAACGTCCTGACTTTC. This sequence encodes CSASNRGQSGANVLTF.

This clonotype was detected ten times or more. The CDR3 nucleotides are TGTGCCAGCAGCCAAGAGTCCCTAGCGGCCTACTACAATGAGCAGTTCTTC. Protein: CASSQESLAAYYNEQFF. This chain joins TRBV4-2 and TRBJ2-1; 7 bases fit TRBD2. With V trimmed by 0 bases and J by 3 bases, 8 bases remained unmatched. The CDR3 contains 17 residues. In germline, CDR1 is LGHNA, CDR2 YNFKEQ.

Of note for this clonotype: A much larger clone differs from this one at a single base, so this may be a read error. The chain employs TRBV20-1 and TRBJ2-7; D not certain. CDR1 and CDR2 (germline): DFQATT, SNEGSKA (reference sequence). The CDR3 loop spans 12 amino acids. This chain's CDR3 is CSARDLGYQQYF. CDR3 bases: TGCAGTGCTAGAGATCTAGGCTACCAGCAGTACTTC.

The chain carries TRBV20-1 and TRBJ1-1; 7 bases line up with TRBD1. J was trimmed by 0 bases and V by 2 bases; bases with no gene match: 3. Germline lookup yields CDR1 DFQATT and CDR2 SNEGSKA (reference sequence). This CDR3 region has 14 residues. The CDR3 spells CSARRGTVNTEAFF. The DNA of the CDR3 is TGCAGTGCTAGACGCGGGACAGTGAACACTGAAGCTTTCTTT.